This T cell receptor (beta chain) comes out of a study of T cells after yellow fever vaccination. Researchers made TCR cDNA using 5'RACE template switching, and this step added a universal primer site and UMIs. One entry per CDR3 protein results from TCRdb running MiXCR on the 5' RACE reads. The table lists 500,000 to 650,000 distinct CDR3 sequences, around a sixth of them singletons. This clonotype appeared a few times. Its specificity is unknown. Overall study findings and caveats: CD4 and CD8 compartments shared a small share of clonotypes, likely from convergent recombination.

This CDR3 region has 12 residues. V lost 3 bases and J 4 bases, leaving 7 bases between the germline ends. The sequenced sample was PBMCs, obtained 5 days after the first yellow fever vaccination. The J gene is TRBJ2-7, the V gene TRBV12-3 or TRBV12-4; D remains ambiguous. The clonotype was recovered from a man in his late teens or twenties who received the YFV17D yellow fever vaccine. The CDR3 DNA is TGTGCCAGCAGTTTTTTTTGGTACGAGCAGTACTTC. It encodes CASSFFWYEQYF.